Listed below are T cell receptor beta chains from one sample, sequenced in a study of human T cells and chemical hapten exposure. TCRdb ran MiXCR on the RACE reads and lists one entry per CDR3 protein. Altogether roughly 48,000 distinct CDR3 sequences are present, 11% being singletons, with the ten largest covering 1.8%. This specimen was whole blood, taken in connection with sensitization to the hapten diphenylcyclopropenone (DPC). The receptors derive from a woman between 35 and 50 years old with alopecia areata. Some clones in this sample may be carry-over from other donors' samples. CDR3s include the opening cysteine and the closing phenylalanine or tryptophan. A D gene is named only where the DNA matches it firmly. Clone size, where shown, is once, few, many, or a class for clones that have expanded.

DNA: TGTGCCAGCAGTGTTACGACGGGCAACACTGAAGCTTTCTTT
CDR3: CASSVTTGNTEAFF
size: .
J: TRBJ1-1
V: TRBV28
D: .

DNA: TGCGCCAGCAGCCAAGTAATGGGCGCCCTCCAGCCCCAGCATTTT
CDR3: CASSQVMGALQPQHF
size: few
J: TRBJ1-5
V: TRBV4-1
D: .

DNA: TGTGCCAGCAGGCACTCAGGGGGCGGTATCTACGAGCAGTACTTC
CDR3: CASRHSGGGIYEQYF
size: many
J: TRBJ2-7
V: TRBV6-2/TRBV6-3
D: TRBD1

DNA: TGCGCCAGCAGTGGGTCCCGGACAGGGACGCAGTATTTT
CDR3: CASSGSRTGTQYF
size: .
J: TRBJ2-3
V: TRBV10-1
D: TRBD1

DNA: TGTGCCAGCAGCTTAGAACAAGCCCCCGACTATGGCTACACCTTC
CDR3: CASSLEQAPDYGYTF
size: many
J: TRBJ1-2
V: TRBV7-6
D: .

DNA: TGTGCCAGCCAGCGAAGGGGGAACACCGGGGAGCTGTTTTTT
CDR3: CASQRRGNTGELFF
size: .
J: TRBJ2-2
V: TRBV2
D: .

DNA: TGTGCCAGCAGTCCTAGCGGGGCCGTCCAAGAGACCCAGTACTTC
CDR3: CASSPSGAVQETQYF
size: once
J: TRBJ2-5
V: TRBV9
D: TRBD2

DNA: TGCAGTGCTCTGGGAACCATCAATGAGCAGTTCTTC
CDR3: CSALGTINEQFF
size: .
J: TRBJ2-1
V: TRBV20-1
D: .

DNA: TGTGCCAGCAGCGGATGGACTAGCGGTCTTCAAGAGACCCAGTACTTC
CDR3: CASSGWTSGLQETQYF
size: many
J: TRBJ2-5
V: TRBV7-9
D: TRBD2

DNA: TGCGCCAGCAGCCAAGCCGGGACTAGCGGGAGCGATGAGCAGTTCTTC
CDR3: CASSQAGTSGSDEQFF
size: .
J: TRBJ2-1
V: TRBV4-1
D: TRBD2

DNA: TGTGCCACCCAAACGGAGCCCGGAAACACCATATATTTT
CDR3: CATQTEPGNTIYF
size: many
J: TRBJ1-3
V: TRBV10-3
D: .

DNA: TGTGCCAGCAGCCAAGGAGGGGTACAGACCTACGAGCAGTACTTC
CDR3: CASSQGGVQTYEQYF
size: many
J: TRBJ2-7
V: TRBV3-1
D: .

DNA: TGTGCCACCAGTGATTACCCGGGACAGGGGTACACAGATACGCAGTATTTT
CDR3: CATSDYPGQGYTDTQYF
size: .
J: TRBJ2-3
V: TRBV24-1
D: TRBD1

DNA: TGTGCTAGCAGCTCCCCTCTAGGGTTTGACACCGGGGAGCTGTTTTTT
CDR3: CASSSPLGFDTGELFF
size: few
J: TRBJ2-2
V: TRBV7-7
D: .

DNA: TGTGCCAGCAGCAGGGACGAATACAATGAGCAGTTCTTC
CDR3: CASSRDEYNEQFF
size: .
J: TRBJ2-1
V: TRBV6-4
D: .

DNA: TGTGCCAGCTCACCCCCCCAGGGGGCCGGCTATGGCTACACCTTC
CDR3: CASSPPQGAGYGYTF
size: few
J: TRBJ1-2
V: TRBV18
D: TRBD1

DNA: TGTGCCAGCAGCCCGGGACAGCCCTACGAGCAGTACTTC
CDR3: CASSPGQPYEQYF
size: .
J: TRBJ2-7
V: TRBV28
D: TRBD1

DNA: TGTGCCAGTAGGCGCGCGGACCGCACAGATACGCAGTATTTT
CDR3: CASRRADRTDTQYF
size: many
J: TRBJ2-3
V: TRBV19
D: .

DNA: TGCGCCAGCAGCTCCTACGACGGAACCACTGAAGCTTTCTTT
CDR3: CASSSYDGTTEAFF
size: many
J: TRBJ1-1
V: TRBV4-1
D: .

DNA: TGCAGTGCTAGGTTACCAGGGTCCGGGACCCAGTACTTC
CDR3: CSARLPGSGTQYF
size: many
J: TRBJ2-5
V: TRBV20-1
D: .

DNA: TGCAGCGTTGGGCGGCTTTCAGAGACCCAGTACTTC
CDR3: CSVGRLSETQYF
size: .
J: TRBJ2-5
V: TRBV29-1
D: .

DNA: TGTGCCAGCAGTCCACACCTCGGGACAAATGGCAATCAGCCCCAGCATTTT
CDR3: CASSPHLGTNGNQPQHF
size: .
J: TRBJ1-5
V: TRBV12-3/TRBV12-4
D: .

DNA: TGTGCCAGCAGCTTGGTGGGCAACTCCTACGAGCAGTACTTC
CDR3: CASSLVGNSYEQYF
size: .
J: TRBJ2-7
V: TRBV5-4
D: .